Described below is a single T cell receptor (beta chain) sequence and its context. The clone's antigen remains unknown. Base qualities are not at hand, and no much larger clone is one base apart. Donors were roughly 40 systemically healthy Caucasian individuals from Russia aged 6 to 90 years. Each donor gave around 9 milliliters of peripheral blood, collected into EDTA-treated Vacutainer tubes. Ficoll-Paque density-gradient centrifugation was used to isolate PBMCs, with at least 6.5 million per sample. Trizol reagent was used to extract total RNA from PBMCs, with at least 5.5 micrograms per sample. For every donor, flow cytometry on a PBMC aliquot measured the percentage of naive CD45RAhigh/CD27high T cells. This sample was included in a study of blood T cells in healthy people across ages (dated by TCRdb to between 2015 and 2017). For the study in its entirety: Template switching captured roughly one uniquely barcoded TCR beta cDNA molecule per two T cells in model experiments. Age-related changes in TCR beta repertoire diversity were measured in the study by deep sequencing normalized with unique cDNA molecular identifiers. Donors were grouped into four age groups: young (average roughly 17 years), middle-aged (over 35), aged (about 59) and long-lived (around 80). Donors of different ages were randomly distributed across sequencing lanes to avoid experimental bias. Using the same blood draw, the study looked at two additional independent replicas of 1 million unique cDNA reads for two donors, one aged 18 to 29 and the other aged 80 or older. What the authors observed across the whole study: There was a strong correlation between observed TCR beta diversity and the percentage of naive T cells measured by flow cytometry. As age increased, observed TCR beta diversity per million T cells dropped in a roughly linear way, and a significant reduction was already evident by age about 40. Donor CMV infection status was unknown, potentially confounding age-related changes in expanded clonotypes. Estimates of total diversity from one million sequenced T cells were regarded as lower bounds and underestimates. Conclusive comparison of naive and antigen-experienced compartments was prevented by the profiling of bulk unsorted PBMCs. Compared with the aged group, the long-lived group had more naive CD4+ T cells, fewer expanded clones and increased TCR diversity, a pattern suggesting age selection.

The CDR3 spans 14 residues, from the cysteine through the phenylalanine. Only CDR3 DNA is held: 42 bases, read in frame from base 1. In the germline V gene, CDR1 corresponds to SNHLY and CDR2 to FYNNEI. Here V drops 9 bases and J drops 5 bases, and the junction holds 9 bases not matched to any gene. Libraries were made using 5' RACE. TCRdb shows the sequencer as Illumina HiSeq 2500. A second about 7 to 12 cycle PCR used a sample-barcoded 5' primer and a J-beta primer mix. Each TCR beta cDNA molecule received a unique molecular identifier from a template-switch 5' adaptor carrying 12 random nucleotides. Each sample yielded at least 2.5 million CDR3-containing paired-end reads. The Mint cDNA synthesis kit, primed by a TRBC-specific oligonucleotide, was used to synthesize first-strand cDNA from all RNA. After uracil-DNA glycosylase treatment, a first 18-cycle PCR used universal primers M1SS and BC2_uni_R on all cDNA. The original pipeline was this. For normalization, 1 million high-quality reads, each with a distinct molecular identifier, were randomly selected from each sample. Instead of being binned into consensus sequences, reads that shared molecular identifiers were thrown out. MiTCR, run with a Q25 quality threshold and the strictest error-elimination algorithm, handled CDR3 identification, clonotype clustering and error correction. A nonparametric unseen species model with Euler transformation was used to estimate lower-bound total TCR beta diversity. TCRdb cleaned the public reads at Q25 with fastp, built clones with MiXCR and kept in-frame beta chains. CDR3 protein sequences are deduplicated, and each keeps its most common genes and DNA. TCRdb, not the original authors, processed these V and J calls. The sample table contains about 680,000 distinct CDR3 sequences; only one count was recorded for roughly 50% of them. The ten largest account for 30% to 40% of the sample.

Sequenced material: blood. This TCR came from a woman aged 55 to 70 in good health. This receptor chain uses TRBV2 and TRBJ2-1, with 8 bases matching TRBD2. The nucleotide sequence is TGTGCCAGGCGTGGCGGGAGGCCAAACAATGAGCAGTTCTTC. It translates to CARRGGRPNNEQFF.